This TCR beta chain was recorded in a study of CD8+ T cells in alopecia areata. Study-wide background: Twice daily, treated patients received 5 to 10 mg of oral tofacitinib. Scoring of treated patients' severity used the percentage of affected scalp area.

Germline-derived CDR1 and CDR2 are SGHTA and FQGNSA. The CDR3 contains 14 residues. The V and J ends lost 5 bases and 5 bases respectively, with 12 bases between them. Treatment given: oral pan-JAK inhibitor, 5-10 mg twice daily. Alopecia areata patients had lesional scalp punch biopsies and peripheral blood taken from them. RNA was extracted and reverse transcribed into cDNA as the sequencing template. The protocol was immunoSEQ multiplex PCR, while the TCRdb copy is restricted to in-frame clones and leaves out a portion. The sample contains approximately 210,000 clones, 60% of which appear only once.

The chain combines TRBV7-2 with TRBJ2-2; D tentatively fits TRBD1 or TRBD2 (5 bases each). Sequencing used CD4+ T cells sorted from blood, obtained at week 4, from a patient treated with tofacitinib. The origin of this receptor is a human donor with alopecia areata. The CDR3 DNA reads as TGTGCCAGCAGCCCCGTGGGGGAAACCGGGGAGCTGTTTTTT. This sequence encodes CASSPVGETGELFF.